These 23 T cell receptor beta chains share one sample of origin, sequenced in a study of blood T cell repertoires in COVID-19. The assay was immunoSEQ multiplex PCR, and TCRdb's table has in-frame clones only and misses some. The sample has 50,000 to 60,000 clones; 80% to 90% are singletons. Sample: peripheral blood. Receptors were obtained from a middle-aged man with COVID-19, enrolled during active disease.

This chain uses TRBV5-4 with TRBJ1-2; D uncertain. CDR1 and CDR2 (germline): SGHNT, YYREEE (reference sequence). The CDR3 consists of 15 residues. Trimming took off 2 bases at V and 10 bases at J, with 21 bases between the two ends. CDR3 coding DNA: TGTGCCAGCAGCTTTCCCCGAACACGGGTAATAGACTACACCTTC. Translation gives CASSFPRTRVIDYTF. Full variable domain (remainder filled in from reference TRBV5-4 and TRBJ1-2): ETGVTQSPTHLIKTRGQQVTLRCSSQSGHNTVSWYQQALGQGPQFIFQYYREEENGRGNFPPRFSGLQFPNYSSELNVNALELDDSALYLCASSFPRTRVIDYTFGSGTRLTVV.

The chain uses TRBV5-1 and TRBJ2-3; 14 bases fit TRBD2. The CDR3 consists of 15 residues. V was pared by 4 bases and J by 7 bases, with 5 bases of the junction left unmatched. The germline gives CDR1 SGHRS, CDR2 YFSETQ. In nucleotides, the CDR3 is TGCGCCAGCAGCATGGGACTAGCGGGAGCCAATACGCAGTATTTT. Protein sequence: CASSMGLAGANTQYF.

The V and J genes are TRBV6-1 and TRBJ1-6; D remains unclear. V lost 1 base to trimming and J lost 2 bases, with 18 bases between them. CDR1 is MNHNS, CDR2 SASEGT, per germline. This CDR3 comprises 19 residues. Written as DNA, the CDR3 is TGTGCCAGCAGTGAAGAACCGCCTGCTGGACTCGCCTATAATTCACCCCTCCACTTT. Protein sequence: CASSEEPPAGLAYNSPLHF.

The chain combines TRBV7-3 with TRBJ2-3, with TRBD1 matching over 8 bases. This CDR3 contains 15 residues. Trimming removed 0 bases from V and 6 bases from J; junction bases left unmatched: 5. Germline lookup yields CDR1 SGHTA and CDR2 FQGTGA. The CDR3 DNA is TGTGCCAGCAGCTTAACAGGACAGGGAAGCGATACGCAGTATTTT. Encoded protein: CASSLTGQGSDTQYF.

The J gene is TRBJ2-7, the V gene TRBV4-1, with 15 bases matching TRBD2. From germline, CDR1 is MGHRA and CDR2 YSYEKL. The ends lost 1 base at V and 5 bases at J; junction bases unmatched: 0. The length of the CDR3 is 15 residues. The CDR3 region is CASSQGTSGGDEQYF. The CDR3 nucleotides are TGCGCCAGCAGCCAAGGGACTAGCGGGGGGGACGAGCAGTACTTC.

This clone turned up a few times. J is TRBJ2-7 and V is TRBV19; 8 bases match TRBD1. Germline loops: CDR1 LNHDA, CDR2 SQIVND (reference sequence). J lost 0 bases, V lost 7 bases, and 2 bases had no gene match. The CDR3 is 13 amino acids. This chain's CDR3 is CASKGQDSYEQYF. CDR3 coding DNA: TGTGCCAGTAAGGGACAGGACTCCTACGAGCAGTACTTC.

This clone was seen only a few times. This chain connects TRBV7-9 to TRBJ2-7; the D is unclear. This CDR3 comprises 15 residues. Trimming cost V 5 bases and J 3 bases, with 17 bases left between them. The germline V gene has CDR1 SEHNR and CDR2 FQNEAQ (reference sequence). In DNA form, the CDR3 reads TGTGCCAGCAGCCCGCCGTCTGGCCGACACTACGAGCAGTACTTC. Its protein is CASSPPSGRHYEQYF.

The rearrangement links TRBV7-9 to TRBJ2-1; 9 nucleotides line up with TRBD1. The CDR3 covers 15 residues. Trimming cost V 5 bases and J 4 bases; bases outside gene matches: 6. Germline CDR1 is SEHNR and CDR2 is FQNEAQ (reference sequence). The CDR3 loop reads CASSATGGSYNEQFF. The CDR3 DNA is TGTGCCAGCAGCGCCACAGGGGGCTCGTACAATGAGCAGTTCTTC.

This clone was found once. The V call is TRBV11-2, the J call TRBJ2-7; 7 bases fit TRBD1. Trimming took 0 bases from V and 2 from J; bases not matched to a gene: 4. The length of the CDR3 is 15 residues. CDR1 is SGHAT and CDR2 is FQNNGV in the germline V gene. Written as DNA, the CDR3 is TGTGCCAGCAGCTTAGACGGGACAGCGACCTACGAGCAGTACTTC. Encoded protein: CASSLDGTATYEQYF.

In its sample, this clone was seen once. The rearrangement links TRBV19 to TRBJ1-2; TRBD1 matches 8 bases. With V trimmed by 7 bases and J by 2 bases, 3 bases remained unmatched. This CDR3 has 13 amino acids. In germline, CDR1 is LNHDA, CDR2 SQIVND (reference sequence). The CDR3 DNA sequence: TGTGCCAGTACGACAGGGGAAAACTATGGCTACACCTTC. Protein sequence: CASTTGENYGYTF.

V gene TRBV6-5 combines with J gene TRBJ1-4; TRBD1 matches at 7 bases. The ends lost 9 bases at V and 8 bases at J; junction bases unmatched: 9. This CDR3 region has 13 residues. The germline V gene has CDR1 MNHEY and CDR2 SVGAGI. The CDR3 region is CASGTALREKLFF. The DNA of the CDR3 is TGTGCCAGTGGGACAGCGTTAAGAGAAAAACTGTTTTTT.

The V and J genes are TRBV30 and TRBJ2-1; 8 nucleotides match TRBD2. Germline lookup yields CDR1 GTSNPN and CDR2 SVGIG (reference sequence). The CDR3 spans 13 residues. J lost 4 bases, V lost 2 bases, and 1 base had no gene match. The CDR3 reads CAWSSGGYNEQFF. CDR3 in DNA: TGTGCCTGGAGTAGCGGGGGTTACAATGAGCAGTTCTTC.

The chain joins TRBV2 to TRBJ1-2; D is unclear. V gave up 6 bases and J gave up 6 bases, with 11 bases separating them. Germline V gene sequence: CDR1 SNHLY, CDR2 FYNNEI. The CDR3 is 12 amino acids. CDR3 bases: TGTGCCAGCAGGCGGGAATTTGATGGCTACACCTTC. Translated, it gives CASRREFDGYTF.

The V and J genes are TRBV5-1 and TRBJ2-2; the D gene is possibly TRBD1 (7 bases). Trimming removed 4 bases from V and 1 base from J, with 11 bases in between. The CDR3 is made up of 15 amino acids. The germline gives CDR1 SGHRS, CDR2 YFSETQ. In DNA form, the CDR3 reads TGCGCCAGCAGCCCGGGGGACAGGAACACCGGGGAGCTGTTTTTT. Residues: CASSPGDRNTGELFF.

As DNA, the CDR3 is TGTGCCAGCAGCCAAGGACAGGCCACCGGGGAGCTGTTTTTT. This translates into CASSQGQATGELFF. The gene calls are TRBV3-1 (or the pseudogene TRBV3-2) and TRBJ2-2; possible D gene TRBD1, 6 bases. The CDR3 runs 14 residues. V was pared by 1 base and J by 4 bases, with 7 bases between. Germline values: CDR1 LGHDT, CDR2 YNNKEL (reference sequence).

The chain has TRBV2 and TRBJ1-3; D might be TRBD1 (6 bases). Trimming removed 5 bases at V and 0 bases at J, with 14 bases between. CDR3 length: 16 amino acids. Germline V gene sequence: CDR1 SNHLY, CDR2 FYNNEI. In nucleotides, the CDR3 is TGTGCCAGCAGTTTCCTAACAGGGAGCTCTGGAAACACCATATATTTT. Its translation is CASSFLTGSSGNTIYF.

This CDR3 is CASSLDPRGNQPQHF. The CDR3 nucleotides are TGTGCCAGCAGCTTGGACCCCCGCGGCAATCAGCCCCAGCATTTT. The chain uses TRBV5-5 and TRBJ1-5; D is ambiguous. The CDR3 length is 15 residues. Between the trimmed V and J ends, which lost 0 bases and 2 bases, there was a span of 9 bases. The germline V gene encodes CDR1 SGHKS and CDR2 YYEKEE (reference sequence).

The chain uses TRBV13 and TRBJ1-2, with 8 bases matching TRBD1. Unmatched junction bases numbered 3, after V lost 2 bases and J lost 7 bases. The germline gives CDR1 PRHDT, CDR2 FYEKMQ (reference sequence). The CDR3 totals 13 residues. CDR3 sequence (DNA): TGTGCCAGCAGCTTACAGGGGGCCATTGGCTACACCTTC. This gives the protein CASSLQGAIGYTF.

The CDR3 spells CASKLKRLDTDTQYF. The CDR3 coding sequence is TGTGCCAGCAAGTTGAAGAGGCTAGACACAGATACGCAGTATTTT. The chain links TRBV2 to TRBJ2-3, with D unclear. CDR1 and CDR2 (germline): SNHLY, FYNNEI. Trimming shortened V by 7 bases and J by 2 bases, and 16 bases separated the two germline ends. CDR3 size: 15 residues.

The chain combines TRBV4-1 with TRBJ2-3, with 8 positions matching TRBD2. CDR3 length equals 16 residues. V shed 1 base, J shed 2 bases, and the junction held 5 bases outside the gene matches. The germline V gene has CDR1 MGHRA and CDR2 YSYEKL. This CDR3 is CASSQAPGGATDTQYF. CDR3 in DNA: TGCGCCAGCAGCCAAGCCCCCGGGGGGGCCACAGATACGCAGTATTTT.

The chain employs TRBV19 and TRBJ1-1; 8 bases map to TRBD1. Germline CDR1 and CDR2: LNHDA and SQIVND (reference sequence). J gave up 4 bases and V 7 bases, and 17 bases lay outside the gene matches. The CDR3 covers 17 residues. CDR3 amino acids: CASTKWGQGATTTEAFF. The CDR3 nucleotides read TGTGCCAGTACCAAATGGGGCCAGGGGGCAACGACCACTGAAGCTTTCTTT.

In DNA form, the CDR3 reads TGCAGCGTTGAATCCTACCCGGGGGAGCAGTACTTC. Protein sequence: CSVESYPGEQYF. The chain links TRBV29-1 to TRBJ2-7; possible D gene TRBD2, 5 bases. Germline CDR1 is SQVTM and CDR2 is ANQGSEA. V dropped 2 bases and J dropped 7 bases, with 12 bases sitting between them. The CDR3 has 12 amino acids.

The chain carries TRBV9 and TRBJ2-5; weak D call: TRBD2 (6 bases). The germline CDR1 and CDR2 sequences are SGDLS and YYNGEE. The V end was cut by 3 bases, the J end by 5 bases, with 17 bases between. The CDR3 covers 15 residues. CDR3 loop: CASSDRGGAKETQYF. CDR3 sequence (DNA): TGTGCCAGCAGCGACCGGGGCGGGGCTAAGGAGACCCAGTACTTC.